The 10 T cell receptor beta chains below were found in one sample sequenced in a study of T-cell memory formation after mild COVID-19. TCRdb recomputed calls from the 5' RACE reads with MiXCR, one row per CDR3 protein. Of about 260,000 distinct CDR3 sequences listed, 7% to 10% were seen once; the top ten hold under 25%. Source material: PBMCs or a T cell subset sorted from them (not recorded which). These receptors all stem from a man aged 18-30 years who had mild COVID-19 (a few samples of this study predate the infection). Cell type and time point are not known.

This clonotype was seen ten or more times. This rearrangement joins TRBV20-1 to TRBJ2-5, with TRBD2 matching over 7 bases. V lost 1 base to trimming and J lost 1 base; unmatched junction nucleotides: 6. Germline V gene sequence: CDR1 DFQATT, CDR2 SNEGSKA (reference sequence). The length of the CDR3 is 15 residues. CDR3 region: CSARGDPGGQETQYF. CDR3 DNA sequence: TGCAGTGCTAGAGGCGACCCGGGGGGCCAAGAGACCCAGTACTTC.

This clonotype was recorded at least ten times. The chain employs TRBV18 and TRBJ2-3; the D gene could be TRBD1 or TRBD2 (5 bases each). V shed 1 base and J shed 5 bases, with 10 bases lying between them. This CDR3 spans 14 amino acids. CDR1 is KGHSH and CDR2 is LQKENI in the germline V gene. The CDR3 region is CASSPRRDEDTQYF. The CDR3 DNA reads as TGTGCCAGCTCACCACGCCGGGACGAAGATACGCAGTATTTT.

This clonotype was seen ten or more times. This chain uses TRBV5-1 with TRBJ2-3; TRBD1 matches at 8 bases. Trimming removed 0 bases from V and 7 bases from J; junction bases left unmatched: 10. This CDR3 spans 16 amino acids. The germline CDR1 and CDR2 sequences are SGHRS and YFSETQ. The CDR3 is CASSLGQGASANTQYF. For the CDR3, the DNA is TGCGCCAGCAGCTTGGGGCAGGGGGCGTCAGCGAATACGCAGTATTTT. The full variable domain, in which reference TRBV5-1 and TRBJ2-3 provide the parts outside the CDR3, is KAGVTQTPRYLIKTRGQQVTLSCSPISGHRSVSWYQQTPGQGLQFLFEYFSETQRNKGNFPGRFSGRQFSNSRSEMNVSTLELGDSALYLCASSLGQGASANTQYFGPGTRLTVL.

This clonotype was detected ten times or more. The chain combines TRBV4-1 with TRBJ2-5; no reliable D call. There are 15 residues in the CDR3. V was trimmed by 1 base and J by 5 bases, leaving 14 bases between them. CDR1 and CDR2 from the germline V gene are MGHRA and YSYEKL. Here the CDR3 reads CASSQVLGERETQYF. CDR3 coding DNA: TGCGCCAGCAGCCAAGTCCTCGGAGAACGGGAGACCCAGTACTTC.

This clonotype has only a few counts. The CDR3 here is CASSQYSDIRAANEKLFF. In nucleotides, the CDR3 is TGCGCCAGCAGCCAATACTCGGACATCCGAGCCGCTAATGAAAAACTGTTTTTT. This chain uses TRBV4-1 with TRBJ1-4, with TRBD1 as a possible D gene (5 bases). The germline V gene has CDR1 MGHRA and CDR2 YSYEKL. V was clipped by 2 bases and J by 3 bases, with 19 bases between them. The CDR3 is made up of 18 amino acids.

At least ten counts were recorded for this clonotype. The chain is built from TRBV5-1 and TRBJ1-5, with D tentatively TRBD1 (5 bases). V lost 2 bases and J lost 4, with 10 bases in between. The CDR3 runs 14 residues. CDR1 is SGHRS and CDR2 is YFSETQ in the germline V gene. The CDR3: CASSLGTGNQPQHF. CDR3 in DNA: TGCGCCAGCAGCTTAGGGACGGGGAATCAGCCCCAGCATTTT.

This clonotype came up many times. J is TRBJ2-5 and V is TRBV10-3, with 10 bases identical to TRBD1. The germline V gene encodes CDR1 ENHRY and CDR2 SYGVKD. The V and J ends lost 4 bases and 2 bases, in that order; junction bases with no gene match: 4. The CDR3 runs 15 residues. CDR3 in DNA: TGTGCCATCAGTGGGGCGGACAGGGGGCAAGAGACCCAGTACTTC. Protein product: CAISGADRGQETQYF.

The gene calls are TRBV12-5 and TRBJ2-2; D might be TRBD1 (6 bases). Germline V lookup: CDR1 LGHNT, CDR2 FRNRAP. V lost 5 bases to trimming and J lost 6 bases, with 10 bases between them. The CDR3 length is 13 residues. The CDR3 DNA follows: TGTGCTAGTGGTGCAGGGGTGGCCGGGGAGCTGTTTTTT. It is translated as CASGAGVAGELFF.

The sample holds many counts of this clonotype. The CDR3 ends on some other residue instead of the conserved phenylalanine or tryptophan, so this is likely a read error. Because the CDR3's place on the DNA is in doubt, the DNA is left out and the CDR3 is given as listed by TCRdb. The chain combines TRBV4-2 with TRBJ2-1; the table's TRBD2 call for D was not verified on the DNA. The CDR3 is 15 amino acids in total, end residues counted. Germline CDR1 reads LGHNA; CDR2 reads YNFKEQ. CDR3 protein: CASSPGSTSSGGALY.

The J gene is TRBJ1-2, the V gene TRBV21-1. TRBV21-1 is a known pseudogene. The CDR3 runs to 12 residues. The DNA of the CDR3 is TGTGCCAGCAGCATTGGAGGGTATGGCTACACCTTC. Amino acid sequence: CASSIGGYGYTF.